This TCR beta chain was obtained from a study of blood T cell repertoires in COVID-19. About the research overall: The samples span acute and convalescent COVID-19 from the United States, Italy and Spain. PBMCs, B-cell-depleted T cells, or T cells provided the cDNA or gDNA that made up the material.

Trimming pared 4 bases from V and 5 bases from J, leaving 9 bases between. This CDR3 contains 13 residues. Germline lookup yields CDR1 MNHEY and CDR2 SVGAGI. Authors' processing steps: Reference gene primer amplification yielded estimated nucleated cell counts. Sequencing was performed with immunoSEQ multiplex PCR; in TCRdb, only in-frame clones are kept and a portion is missing. V, J and clone size derive from that table, while D and trimming were established from the DNA sequence. The sample has roughly 150,000 clones, around 85% seen once. Seattle patients were enrolled while actively infected and followed longitudinally.

This rearrangement joins TRBV6-5 to TRBJ1-5; the D is unclear. Sample: peripheral blood. This clonotype originated in an elderly man with COVID-19, enrolled during active disease. The CDR3 coding sequence is TGTGCCAGCAGTTCACGGAGGGATCAGCCCCAGCATTTT. Translated: CASSSRRDQPQHF.